This record covers a single T cell receptor (beta chain). These data belong to a study of shared clonotypes between healthy human individuals. CD45RO-negative, CCR7-positively selected cells formed the naive CD8 fraction, excluding terminally differentiated effector memory CD45RA+ cells. Each of the donors was a healthy adult who was HIV-negative and had not had a recent acute infection or vaccination. Each sample came from a Caucasian adult donor living in Nashville, Tennessee. Using immunoSEQ multiplex PCR, the repertoire was profiled, and TCRdb retains in-frame clones only, with some absent. The sample consists of around 2,000,000 clones, 85% to 95% of them appearing once. This CDR3 has 16 residues. V lost 4 bases and J lost 1; bases outside the gene matches: 4. The germline CDR1 and CDR2 sequences are MNHNS and SASEGT.

This TCR was sampled from a man in his late teens or twenties in good health. The V call is TRBV6-1, the J call TRBJ2-1, with TRBD2 matching 10 bases. The sample was naive CD8+ T cells sorted from blood. The CDR3 region has the DNA TGTGCCAGCAGTGTGCTAGCGGGAGTGTCCTACAATGAGCAGTTCTTC. Translating gives CASSVLAGVSYNEQFF.